The 4 T cell receptor beta chains listed next were all sequenced from one sample in a study of shared clonotypes between healthy human individuals. Sequenced by immunoSEQ multiplex PCR; TCRdb stores in-frame clones only, minus some. The repertoire holds hundreds of thousands of clones, with roughly 97% as singletons. The material sequenced was naive CD4+ T cells sorted from blood. Subset meaning: CD45RA+ positively selected. Receptor source: a woman aged 25 to 39 in good health.

The chain links TRBV4-2 to TRBJ2-1, with a weak D call TRBD2 (6 bases). There are 18 residues in the CDR3. V gave up 1 base and J gave up 5 bases, with 21 bases separating them. Per germline, CDR1 LGHNA and CDR2 YNFKEQ. CDR3 nucleotide sequence: TGTGCCAGCAGCCAAGGTACTTGGGGTAGCGGAAAGGACAATGAGCAGTTCTTC. As protein: CASSQGTWGSGKDNEQFF.

The J gene is TRBJ2-2, the V gene TRBV15; 7 nucleotides align to TRBD2. The germline V gene has CDR1 LNHNV and CDR2 YYDKDF (reference sequence). CDR3 length: 16 amino acids. The ends lost 0 bases at V and 2 bases at J; junction bases unmatched: 3. This CDR3 is CATSRDAAGNTGELFF. CDR3 bases: TGTGCCACCAGCAGAGATGCAGCGGGAAACACCGGGGAGCTGTTTTTT. The entire variable domain, with the rest obtained from reference TRBV15 and TRBJ2-2, is as follows: DAMVIQNPRYQVTQFGKPVTLSCSQTLNHNVMYWYQQKSSQAPKLLFHYYDKDFNNEADTPDNFQSRRPNTSFCFLDIRSPGLGDTAMYLCATSRDAAGNTGELFFGEGSRLTVL.

The chain joins TRBV19 to TRBJ1-2; no clear D gene. Germline CDR1 and CDR2: LNHDA and SQIVND (reference sequence). V was trimmed by 3 bases and J by 2 bases, leaving 10 bases between them. The CDR3 runs to 14 residues. Here the CDR3 reads CASSILSLNYGYTF. The CDR3 region has the DNA TGTGCCAGTAGTATTCTCAGCCTCAACTATGGCTACACCTTC. Together with reference TRBV19 and TRBJ1-2, the CDR3 gives the full variable domain: DGGITQSPKYLFRKEGQNVTLSCEQNLNHDAMYWYRQDPGQGLRLIYYSQIVNDFQKGDIAEGYSVSREKKESFPLTVTSAQKNPTAFYLCASSILSLNYGYTFGSGTRLTVV.

The rearrangement links TRBV29-1 to TRBJ2-1; 8 nucleotides match TRBD1. The V and J ends lost 4 bases and 10 bases, in that order; junction bases with no gene match: 9. Germline lookup yields CDR1 SQVTM and CDR2 ANQGSEA. This CDR3 has 13 residues. The CDR3 coding sequence is TGCAGCGTTGTTGGGTACTACAGGGGGGAGCAGTTCTTC. Its protein product is CSVVGYYRGEQFF.